This TCR beta chain came from a study of control samples from healthy donors and cancer patients. The CDR3 is 16 amino acids. V lost 3 bases to trimming and J lost 0 bases, with 14 bases between them. CDR1 is SGHDN and CDR2 is FVKESK in the germline V gene. The table came from immunoSEQ multiplex PCR; TCRdb's copy has only in-frame clones and leaves some out. The repertoire holds approximately 130,000 clones, around 87% seen once, with about 2.7% in the top ten. This clone has just a few counts. The sequenced material came from blood. The chain recombines TRBV14 with TRBJ2-5; weak D call: TRBD1 (5 bases). The receptor's source is a man between 60 and 70 years old in good health. This chain's CDR3 is CASSHDSLPYQETQYF. The CDR3 DNA sequence: TGTGCCAGCAGCCATGACAGCTTGCCGTACCAAGAGACCCAGTACTTC.